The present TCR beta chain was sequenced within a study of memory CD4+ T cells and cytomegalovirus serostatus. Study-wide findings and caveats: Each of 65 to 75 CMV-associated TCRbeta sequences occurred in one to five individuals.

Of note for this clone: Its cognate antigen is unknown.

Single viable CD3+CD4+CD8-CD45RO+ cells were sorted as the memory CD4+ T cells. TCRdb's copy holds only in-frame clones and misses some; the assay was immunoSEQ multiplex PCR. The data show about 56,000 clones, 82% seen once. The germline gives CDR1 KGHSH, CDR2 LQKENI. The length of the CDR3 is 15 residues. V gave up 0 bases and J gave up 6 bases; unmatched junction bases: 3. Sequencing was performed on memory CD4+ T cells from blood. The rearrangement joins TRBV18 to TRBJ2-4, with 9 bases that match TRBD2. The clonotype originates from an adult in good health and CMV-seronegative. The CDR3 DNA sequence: TGTGCCAGCTCACCACCGGGACTAGCAGGAAACATTCAGTACTTC. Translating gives CASSPPGLAGNIQYF.